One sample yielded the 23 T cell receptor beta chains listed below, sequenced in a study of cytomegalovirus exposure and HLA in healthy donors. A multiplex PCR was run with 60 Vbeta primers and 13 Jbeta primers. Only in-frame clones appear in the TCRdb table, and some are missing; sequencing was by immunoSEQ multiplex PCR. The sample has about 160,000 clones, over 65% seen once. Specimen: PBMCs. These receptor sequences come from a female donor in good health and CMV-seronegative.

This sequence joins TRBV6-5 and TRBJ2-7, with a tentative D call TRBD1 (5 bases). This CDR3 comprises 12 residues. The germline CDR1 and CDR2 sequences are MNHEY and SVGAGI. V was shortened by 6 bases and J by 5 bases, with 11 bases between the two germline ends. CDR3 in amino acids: CASSPGWNEQYF. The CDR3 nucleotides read TGTGCCAGCAGCCCAGGGTGGAACGAGCAGTACTTC.

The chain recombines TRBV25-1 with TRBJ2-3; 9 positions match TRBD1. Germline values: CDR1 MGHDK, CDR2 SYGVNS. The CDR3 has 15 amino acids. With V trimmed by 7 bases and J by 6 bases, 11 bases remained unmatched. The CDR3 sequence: CASTDRGRSSDTQYF. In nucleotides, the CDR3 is TGTGCCAGCACGGACAGGGGCCGATCATCGGATACGCAGTATTTT. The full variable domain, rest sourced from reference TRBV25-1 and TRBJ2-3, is EADIYQTPRYLVIGTGKKITLECSQTMGHDKMYWYQQDPGMELHLIHYSYGVNSTEKGDLSSESTVSRIRTEHFPLTLESARPSHTSQYLCASTDRGRSSDTQYFGPGTRLTVL.

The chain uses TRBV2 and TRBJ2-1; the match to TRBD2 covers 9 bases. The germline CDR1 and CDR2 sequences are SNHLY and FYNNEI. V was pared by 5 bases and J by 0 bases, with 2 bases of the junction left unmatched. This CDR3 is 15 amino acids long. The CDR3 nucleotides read TGTGCCAGCAGTCGTAGCGGGAGCTCCTACAATGAGCAGTTCTTC. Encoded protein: CASSRSGSSYNEQFF.

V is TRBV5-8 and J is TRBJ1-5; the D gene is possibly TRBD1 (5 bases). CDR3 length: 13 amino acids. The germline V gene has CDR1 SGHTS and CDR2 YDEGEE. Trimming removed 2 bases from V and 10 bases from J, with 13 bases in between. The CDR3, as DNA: TGTGCCAGCAGCTTTGACAGAAAGGAACCCCAGCATTTT. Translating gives CASSFDRKEPQHF. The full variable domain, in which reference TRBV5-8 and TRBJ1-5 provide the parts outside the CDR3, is EAGVTQSPTHLIKTRGQQATLRCSPISGHTSVYWYQQALGLGLQFLLWYDEGEERNRGNFPPRFSGRQFPNYSSELNVNALELEDSALYLCASSFDRKEPQHFGDGTRLSIL.

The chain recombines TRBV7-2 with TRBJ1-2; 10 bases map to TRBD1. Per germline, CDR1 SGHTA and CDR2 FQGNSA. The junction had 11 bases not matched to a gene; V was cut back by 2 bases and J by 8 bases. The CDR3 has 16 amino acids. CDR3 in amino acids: CASSLNPGQGPEGYTF. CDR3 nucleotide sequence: TGTGCCAGCAGCTTAAACCCGGGACAGGGGCCAGAAGGCTACACCTTC. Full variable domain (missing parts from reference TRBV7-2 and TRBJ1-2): GAGVSQSPSNKVTEKGKDVELRCDPISGHTALYWYRQSLGQGLEFLIYFQGNSAPDKSGLPSDRFSAERTGGSVSTLTIQRTQQEDSAVYLCASSLNPGQGPEGYTFGSGTRLTVV.

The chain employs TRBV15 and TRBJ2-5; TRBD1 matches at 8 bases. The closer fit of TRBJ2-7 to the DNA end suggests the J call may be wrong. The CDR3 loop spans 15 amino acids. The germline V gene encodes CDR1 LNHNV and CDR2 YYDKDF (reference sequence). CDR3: CATSLGTGLTYEQYF. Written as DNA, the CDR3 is TGTGCCACCAGCCTGGGGACAGGCCTTACCTACGAGCAGTACTTC.

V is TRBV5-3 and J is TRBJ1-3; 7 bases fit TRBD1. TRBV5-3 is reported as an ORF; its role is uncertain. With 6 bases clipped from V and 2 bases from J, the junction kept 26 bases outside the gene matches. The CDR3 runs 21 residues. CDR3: CARNRPAKNQGELEPGNTIYF. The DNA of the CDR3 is TGTGCCAGAAACCGACCAGCCAAGAACCAGGGGGAGCTAGAGCCTGGAAACACCATATATTTT.

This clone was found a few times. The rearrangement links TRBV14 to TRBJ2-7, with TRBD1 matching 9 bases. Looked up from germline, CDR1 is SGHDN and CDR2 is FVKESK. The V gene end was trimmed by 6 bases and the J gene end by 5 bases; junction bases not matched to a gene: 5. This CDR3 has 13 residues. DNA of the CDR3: TGTGCCAGCAGAAGACAGGGGGGTAACGAGCAGTACTTC. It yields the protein CASRRQGGNEQYF.

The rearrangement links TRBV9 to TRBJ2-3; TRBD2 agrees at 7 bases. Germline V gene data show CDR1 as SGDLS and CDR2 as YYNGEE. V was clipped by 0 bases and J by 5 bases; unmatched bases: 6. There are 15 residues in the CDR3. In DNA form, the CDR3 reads TGTGCCAGCAGCGTAGGGCTAGCGGAGAGAGATACGCAGTATTTT. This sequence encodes CASSVGLAERDTQYF.

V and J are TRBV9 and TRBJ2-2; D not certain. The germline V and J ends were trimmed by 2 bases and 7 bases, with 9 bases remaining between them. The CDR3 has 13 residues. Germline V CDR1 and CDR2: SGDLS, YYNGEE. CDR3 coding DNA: TGTGCCAGCAGCGTGATAGATGGCGGGGAGCTGTTTTTT. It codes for CASSVIDGGELFF.

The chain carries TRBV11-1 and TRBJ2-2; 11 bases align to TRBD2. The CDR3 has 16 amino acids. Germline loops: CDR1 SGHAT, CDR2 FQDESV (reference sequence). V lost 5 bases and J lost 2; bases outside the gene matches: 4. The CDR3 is CASSAGLAENTGELFF. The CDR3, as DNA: TGTGCCAGCAGCGCGGGACTAGCGGAAAACACCGGGGAGCTGTTTTTT.

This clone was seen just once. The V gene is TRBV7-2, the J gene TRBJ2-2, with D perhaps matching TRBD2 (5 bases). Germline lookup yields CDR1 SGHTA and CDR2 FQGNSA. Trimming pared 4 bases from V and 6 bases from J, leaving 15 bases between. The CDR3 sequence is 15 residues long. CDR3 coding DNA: TGTGCCAGCAGCTCGCGTTCGAGCGGCGCCGGGGAGCTGTTTTTT. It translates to CASSSRSSGAGELFF.

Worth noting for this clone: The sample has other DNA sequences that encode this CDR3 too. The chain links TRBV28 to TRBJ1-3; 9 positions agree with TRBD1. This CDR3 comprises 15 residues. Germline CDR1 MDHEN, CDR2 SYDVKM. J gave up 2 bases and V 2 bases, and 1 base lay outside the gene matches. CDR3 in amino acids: CASSLGDRAGNTIYF. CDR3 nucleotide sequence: TGTGCCAGCAGTTTAGGGGACAGGGCTGGAAACACCATATATTTT.

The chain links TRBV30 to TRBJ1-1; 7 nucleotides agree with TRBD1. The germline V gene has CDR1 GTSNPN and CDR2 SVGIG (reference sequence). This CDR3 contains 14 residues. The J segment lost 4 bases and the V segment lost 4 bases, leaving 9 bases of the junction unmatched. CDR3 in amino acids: CAWKGRGYGTEAFF. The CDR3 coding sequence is TGTGCCTGGAAAGGCAGGGGGTACGGCACTGAAGCTTTCTTT.

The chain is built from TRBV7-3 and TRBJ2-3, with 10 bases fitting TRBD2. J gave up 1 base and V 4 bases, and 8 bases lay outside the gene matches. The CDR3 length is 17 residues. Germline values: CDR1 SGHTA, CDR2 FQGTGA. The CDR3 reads CASSSRLAGRRTDTQYF. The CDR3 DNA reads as TGTGCCAGCAGCTCGCGACTAGCGGGCCGACGCACAGATACGCAGTATTTT.

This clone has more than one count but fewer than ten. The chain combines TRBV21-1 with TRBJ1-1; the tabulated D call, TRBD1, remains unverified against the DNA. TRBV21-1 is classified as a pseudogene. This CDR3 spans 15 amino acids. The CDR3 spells CASSKRIRRPTEAFF. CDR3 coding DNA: TGTGCCAGCAGCAAAAGGATTCGCAGGCCTACCGAAGCTTTCTTT.

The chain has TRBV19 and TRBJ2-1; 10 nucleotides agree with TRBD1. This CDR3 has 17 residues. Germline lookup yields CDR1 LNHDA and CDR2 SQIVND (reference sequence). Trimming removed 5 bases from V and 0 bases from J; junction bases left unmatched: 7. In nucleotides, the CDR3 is TGTGCCAGTAGTTGGACAGGGGGGCTGAGCTCCTACAATGAGCAGTTCTTC. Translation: CASSWTGGLSSYNEQFF.

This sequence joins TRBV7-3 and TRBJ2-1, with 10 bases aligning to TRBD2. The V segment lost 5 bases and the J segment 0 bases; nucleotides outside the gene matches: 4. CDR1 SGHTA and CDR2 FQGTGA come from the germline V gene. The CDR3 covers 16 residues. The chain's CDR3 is CASSPSGGGSYNEQFF. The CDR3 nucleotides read TGTGCCAGCAGCCCAAGCGGGGGGGGCTCCTACAATGAGCAGTTCTTC.

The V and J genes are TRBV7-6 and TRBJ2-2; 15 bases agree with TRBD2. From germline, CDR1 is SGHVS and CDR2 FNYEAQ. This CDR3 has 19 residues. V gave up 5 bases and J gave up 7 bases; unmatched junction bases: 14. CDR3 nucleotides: TGTGCCAGCAGCCCGCAGGGACTAGCGGGGGGATCCGTCATCGGGGAGCTGTTTTTT. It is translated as CASSPQGLAGGSVIGELFF. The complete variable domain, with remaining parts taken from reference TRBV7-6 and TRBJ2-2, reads GAGVSQSPRYKVTKRGQDVALRCDPISGHVSLYWYRQALGQGPEFLTYFNYEAQQDKSGLPNDRFSAERPEGSISTLTIQRTEQRDSAMYRCASSPQGLAGGSVIGELFFGEGSRLTVL.

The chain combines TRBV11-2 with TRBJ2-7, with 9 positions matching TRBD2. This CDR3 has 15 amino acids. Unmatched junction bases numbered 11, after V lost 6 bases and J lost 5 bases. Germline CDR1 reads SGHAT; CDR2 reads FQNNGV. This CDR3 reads CASSSPASGAHEQYF. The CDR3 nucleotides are TGTGCCAGCAGTTCCCCGGCTAGCGGGGCCCACGAGCAGTACTTC.

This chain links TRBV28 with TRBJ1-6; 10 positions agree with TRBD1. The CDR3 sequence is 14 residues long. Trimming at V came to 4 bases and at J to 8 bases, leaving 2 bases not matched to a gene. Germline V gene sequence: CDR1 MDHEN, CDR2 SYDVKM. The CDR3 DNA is TGTGCCAGCAGTTCCGGACAGGGGGATTCACCCCTCCACTTT. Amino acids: CASSSGQGDSPLHF.

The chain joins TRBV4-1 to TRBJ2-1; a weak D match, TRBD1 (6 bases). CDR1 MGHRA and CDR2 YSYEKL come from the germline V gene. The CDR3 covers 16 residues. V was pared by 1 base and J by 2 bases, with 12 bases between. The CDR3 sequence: CASSQGRQATYNEQFF. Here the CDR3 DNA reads TGCGCCAGCAGCCAAGGTAGACAGGCAACCTACAATGAGCAGTTCTTC.

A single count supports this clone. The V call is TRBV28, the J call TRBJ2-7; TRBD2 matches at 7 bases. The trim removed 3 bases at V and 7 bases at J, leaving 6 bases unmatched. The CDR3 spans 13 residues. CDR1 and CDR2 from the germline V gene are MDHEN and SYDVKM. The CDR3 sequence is CASSLVRGWEQYF. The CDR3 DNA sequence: TGTGCCAGCAGTTTGGTGCGGGGGTGGGAGCAGTACTTC.